This T cell receptor beta chain stems from a study of regulatory T cells in long-lasting Graves disease. Time point reported: newly diagnosed GD, antithyroid drugs for less than 3 months. From RNA extracted from PBMCs, the TCR library was made. The CDR3 sequence is 17 residues long. Germline loops: CDR1 SGHNT, CDR2 YENEEA. Notes on this clonotype: This likely reflects a read error, since a far larger clone is one base away.

Combining iRepertoire HTBI primers with Arm-PCR of CDR3 regions, the authors built TCR beta libraries. TCRdb used MiXCR to reprocess the multiplex PCR reads, holding one entry per CDR3 protein. Of 440,000 or so distinct CDR3 sequences listed, about 16% are singletons. This sample was shared with a second study, whose subject was T cells in Graves' hyperthyroidism and ophthalmopathy. Per that study: Uncontrolled infection, other autoimmune disease, pregnancy or lactation barred patients from enrollment. On the basis of clinical symptoms, serum thyroxine and TRAb, thyroid ultrasound and orbital computed tomography, diagnoses were made.

The chain carries TRBV11-3 and TRBJ2-1; possibly TRBD2 for D (6 bases). This sequence originates from a woman between 25 and 40 years old with Graves disease. Source: peripheral blood mononuclear cells (PBMCs), taken at new diagnosis, from a patient treated with antithyroid drugs. The CDR3 region has the DNA TGTGCCAGCAGCTTATTGGGAGGTCCTGACTCCTACAATGAGCAGCTCTTC. Protein: CASSLLGGPDSYNEQLF. Complete variable domain (other parts from reference TRBV11-3 and TRBJ2-1): EAGVVQSPRYKIIEKKQPVAFWCNPISGHNTLYWYLQNLGQGPELLIRYENEEAVDDSQLPKDRFSAERLKGVDSTLKIQPAELGDSAVYLCASSLLGGPDSYNEQLFGPGTRLTVL.